This section outlines one T cell receptor (beta chain) sequence together with its context. The record originates from a study of blood T cell repertoires in COVID-19. Study summary: COVID-19 samples collected from the United States, Italy and Spain covered acute and convalescent phases. T cells, B-cell-depleted T cells, or PBMCs supplied cDNA or gDNA.

Trimming shortened V by 4 bases and J by 8 bases, and 11 bases separated the two germline ends. In germline, CDR1 is MDHEN, CDR2 SYDVKM. The CDR3 spans 12 residues. Generated by immunoSEQ multiplex PCR, the TCRdb table keeps only in-frame clones and is missing some. This table holds 300,000 to 400,000 clones, over 75% found once. The study assigned cohorts using participant-reported clinical history. The chain combines TRBV28 with TRBJ1-2; D ambiguous. The sample was PBMCs or T cells enriched from blood (not recorded which). The sequence was collected from a man between 25 and 39 years old who had recovered from COVID-19. The CDR3 DNA sequence: TGTGCCAGCAGTTCTGGTCGAGGAGGCTACACCTTC. Its translation: CASSSGRGGYTF.